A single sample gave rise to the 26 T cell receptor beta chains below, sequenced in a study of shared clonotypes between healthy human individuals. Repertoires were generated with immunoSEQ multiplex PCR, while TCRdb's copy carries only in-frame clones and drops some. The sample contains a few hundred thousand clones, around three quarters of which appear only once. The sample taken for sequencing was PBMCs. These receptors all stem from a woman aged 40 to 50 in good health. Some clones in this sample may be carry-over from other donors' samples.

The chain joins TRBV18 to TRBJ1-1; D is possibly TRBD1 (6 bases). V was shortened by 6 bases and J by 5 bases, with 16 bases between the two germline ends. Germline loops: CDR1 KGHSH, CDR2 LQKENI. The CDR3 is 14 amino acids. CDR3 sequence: CASSGRDKRTEAFF. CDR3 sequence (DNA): TGTGCCAGCTCGGGTCGGGACAAACGGACTGAAGCTTTCTTT.

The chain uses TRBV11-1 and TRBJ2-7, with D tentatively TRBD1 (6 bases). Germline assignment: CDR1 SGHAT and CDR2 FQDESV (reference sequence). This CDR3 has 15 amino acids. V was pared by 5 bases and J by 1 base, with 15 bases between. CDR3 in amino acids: CASSPRGRGSYEQYF. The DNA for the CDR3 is TGTGCCAGCAGCCCAAGGGGCAGGGGATCCTACGAGCAGTACTTC.

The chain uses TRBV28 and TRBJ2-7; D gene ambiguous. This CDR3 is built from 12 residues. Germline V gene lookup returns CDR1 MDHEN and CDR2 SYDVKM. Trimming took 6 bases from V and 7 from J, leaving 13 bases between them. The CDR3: CASSQVGWEQYF. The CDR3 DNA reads TGTGCCAGCAGCCAGGTGGGGTGGGAGCAGTACTTC. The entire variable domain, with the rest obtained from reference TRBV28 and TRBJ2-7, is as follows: DVKVTQSSRYLVKRTGEKVFLECVQDMDHENMFWYRQDPGLGLRLIYFSYDVKMKEKGDIPEGYSVSREKKERFSLILESASTNQTSMYLCASSQVGWEQYFGPGTRLTVT.

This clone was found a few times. The CDR3 nucleotides are TGTGCCAGCAGTGACTCAGGACAGAGCACTGAAGCTTTCTTT. It encodes CASSDSGQSTEAFF. The rearrangement links TRBV6-4 to TRBJ1-1; the D gene is possibly TRBD1 (6 bases). The CDR3 loop spans 14 amino acids. In germline, CDR1 is MRHNA, CDR2 SNTAGT. Trimming shortened V by 0 bases and J by 4 bases, and 9 bases separated the two germline ends.

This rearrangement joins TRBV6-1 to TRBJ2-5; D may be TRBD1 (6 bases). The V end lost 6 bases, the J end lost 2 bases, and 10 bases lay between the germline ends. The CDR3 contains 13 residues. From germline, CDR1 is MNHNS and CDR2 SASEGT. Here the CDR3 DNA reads TGTGCCAGCAGGAGAACAGGGCAAGAGACCCAGTACTTC. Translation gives CASRRTGQETQYF.

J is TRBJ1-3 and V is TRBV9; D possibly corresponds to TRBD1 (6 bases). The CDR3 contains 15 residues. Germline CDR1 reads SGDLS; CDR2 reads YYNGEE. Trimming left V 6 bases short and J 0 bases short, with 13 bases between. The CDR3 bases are TGTGCCAGCACCCCCGAGGGACACTCTGGAAACACCATATATTTT. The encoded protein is CASTPEGHSGNTIYF. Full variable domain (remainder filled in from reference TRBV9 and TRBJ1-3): DSGVTQTPKHLITATGQRVTLRCSPRSGDLSVYWYQQSLDQGLQFLIQYYNGEERAKGNILERFSAQQFPDLHSELNLSSLELGDSALYFCASTPEGHSGNTIYFGEGSWLTVV.

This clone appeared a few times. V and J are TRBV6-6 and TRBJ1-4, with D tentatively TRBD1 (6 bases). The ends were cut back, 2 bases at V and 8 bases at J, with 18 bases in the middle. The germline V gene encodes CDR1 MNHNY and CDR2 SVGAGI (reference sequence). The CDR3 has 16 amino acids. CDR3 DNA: TGTGCCAGCAGTTACGGCGAAACAGGGTACGAAGAAAAACTGTTTTTT. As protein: CASSYGETGYEEKLFF.

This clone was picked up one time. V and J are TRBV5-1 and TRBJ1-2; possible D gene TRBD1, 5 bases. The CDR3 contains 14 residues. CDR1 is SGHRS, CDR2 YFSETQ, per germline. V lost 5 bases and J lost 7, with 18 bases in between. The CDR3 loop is CASSYGGDGSGYTF. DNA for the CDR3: TGCGCCAGCAGTTATGGAGGGGATGGAAGTGGCTACACCTTC.

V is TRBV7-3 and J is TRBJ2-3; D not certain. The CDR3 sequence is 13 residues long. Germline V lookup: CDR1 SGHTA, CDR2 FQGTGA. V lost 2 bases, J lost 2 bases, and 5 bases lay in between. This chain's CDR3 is CASSLDLTDTQYF. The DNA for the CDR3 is TGTGCCAGCAGCTTAGACCTCACAGATACGCAGTATTTT.

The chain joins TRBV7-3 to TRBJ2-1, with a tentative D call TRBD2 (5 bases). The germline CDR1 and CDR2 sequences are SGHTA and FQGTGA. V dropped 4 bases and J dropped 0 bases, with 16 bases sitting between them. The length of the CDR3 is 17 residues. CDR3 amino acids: CASSSNHRGGSYNEQFF. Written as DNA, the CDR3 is TGTGCCAGCAGCTCTAACCACCGGGGTGGCTCCTACAATGAGCAGTTCTTC.

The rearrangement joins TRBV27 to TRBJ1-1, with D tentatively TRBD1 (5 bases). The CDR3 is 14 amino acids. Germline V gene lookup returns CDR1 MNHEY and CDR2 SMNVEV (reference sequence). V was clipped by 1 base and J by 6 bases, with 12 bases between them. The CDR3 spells CASSLYPRQSEAFF. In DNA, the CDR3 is TGTGCCAGCAGTTTATACCCGCGACAGTCTGAAGCTTTCTTT.

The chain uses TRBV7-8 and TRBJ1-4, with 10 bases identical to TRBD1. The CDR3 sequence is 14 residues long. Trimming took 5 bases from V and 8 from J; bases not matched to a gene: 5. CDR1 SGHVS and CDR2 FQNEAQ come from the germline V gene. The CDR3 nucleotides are TGTGCCAGCAGCCACGACAGGGGGCGCGAAAAACTGTTTTTT. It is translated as CASSHDRGREKLFF.

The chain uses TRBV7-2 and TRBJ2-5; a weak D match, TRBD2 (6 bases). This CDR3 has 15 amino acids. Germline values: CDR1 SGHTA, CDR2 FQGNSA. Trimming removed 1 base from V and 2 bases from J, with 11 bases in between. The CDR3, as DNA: TGTGCCAGCAGCTTAGGAGGGACTTCACAAGAGACCCAGTACTTC. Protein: CASSLGGTSQETQYF.

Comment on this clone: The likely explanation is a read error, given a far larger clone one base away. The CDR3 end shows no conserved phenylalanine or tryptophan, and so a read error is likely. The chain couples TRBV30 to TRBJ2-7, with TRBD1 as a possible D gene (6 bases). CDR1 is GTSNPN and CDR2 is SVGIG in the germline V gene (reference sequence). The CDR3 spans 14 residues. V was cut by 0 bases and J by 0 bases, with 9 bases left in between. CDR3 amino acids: CAWSVLRGSYEQYS. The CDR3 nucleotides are TGTGCCTGGAGTGTACTCAGGGGCTCCTACGAGCAGTACTCC.

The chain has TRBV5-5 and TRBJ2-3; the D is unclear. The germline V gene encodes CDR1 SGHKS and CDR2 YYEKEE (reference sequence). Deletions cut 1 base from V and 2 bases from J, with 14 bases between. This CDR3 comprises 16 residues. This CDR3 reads CASSLLSLGNTDTQYF. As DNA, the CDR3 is TGTGCCAGCAGCTTGCTCTCCTTGGGAAACACAGATACGCAGTATTTT.

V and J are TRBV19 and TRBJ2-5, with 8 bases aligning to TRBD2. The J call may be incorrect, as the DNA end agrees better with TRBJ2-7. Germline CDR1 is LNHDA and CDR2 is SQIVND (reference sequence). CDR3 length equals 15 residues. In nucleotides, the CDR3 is TGTGCCAGTAGTTCCCAAGCGGGAGCATTCTACGAGCAGTACTTC. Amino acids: CASSSQAGAFYEQYF.

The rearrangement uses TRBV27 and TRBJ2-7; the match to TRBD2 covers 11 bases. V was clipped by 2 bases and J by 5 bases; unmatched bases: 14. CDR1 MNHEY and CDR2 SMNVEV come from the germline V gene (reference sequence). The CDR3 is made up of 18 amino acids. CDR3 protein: CASSLNPHLLAGGHEQYF. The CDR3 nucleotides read TGTGCCAGCAGTTTAAACCCCCACCTCCTAGCGGGAGGCCACGAGCAGTACTTC.

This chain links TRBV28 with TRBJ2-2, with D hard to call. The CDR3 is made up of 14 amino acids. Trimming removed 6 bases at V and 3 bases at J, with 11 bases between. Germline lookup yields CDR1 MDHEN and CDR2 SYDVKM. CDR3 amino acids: CASRAPGHTGELFF. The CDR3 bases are TGTGCCAGCAGGGCCCCGGGTCACACCGGGGAGCTGTTTTTT.

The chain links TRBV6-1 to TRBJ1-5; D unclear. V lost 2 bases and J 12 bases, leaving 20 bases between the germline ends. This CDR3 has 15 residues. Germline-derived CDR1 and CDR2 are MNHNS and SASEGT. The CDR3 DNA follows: TGTGCCAGCAGTGAATTTAAGGGCGTGGGGAAGAGCCAGCATTTT. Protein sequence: CASSEFKGVGKSQHF.

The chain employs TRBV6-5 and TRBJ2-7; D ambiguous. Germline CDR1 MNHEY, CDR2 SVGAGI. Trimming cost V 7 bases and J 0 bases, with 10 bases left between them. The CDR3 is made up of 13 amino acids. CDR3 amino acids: CASKKGNSYEQYF. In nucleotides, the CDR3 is TGTGCCAGCAAGAAAGGGAACTCCTACGAGCAGTACTTC.

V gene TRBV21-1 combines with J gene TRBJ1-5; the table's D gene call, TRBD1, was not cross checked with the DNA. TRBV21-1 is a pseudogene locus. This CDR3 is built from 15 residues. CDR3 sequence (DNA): TGTGCCAGCAATCCCGGGACAGGGGACCATCAGCCCCAGCATTTT. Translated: CASNPGTGDHQPQHF.

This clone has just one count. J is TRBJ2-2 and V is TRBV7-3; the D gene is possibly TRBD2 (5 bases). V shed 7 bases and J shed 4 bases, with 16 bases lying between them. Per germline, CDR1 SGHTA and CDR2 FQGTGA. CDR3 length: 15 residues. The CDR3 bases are TGTGCCAGCACCGAAACTAGTCATCGCACCGGGGAGCTGTTTTTT. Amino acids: CASTETSHRTGELFF.

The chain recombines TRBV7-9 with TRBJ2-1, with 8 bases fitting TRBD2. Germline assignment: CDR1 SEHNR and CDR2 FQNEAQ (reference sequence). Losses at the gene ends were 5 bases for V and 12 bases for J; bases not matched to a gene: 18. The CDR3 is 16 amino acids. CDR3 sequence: CASSPGGGSGLSWQFF. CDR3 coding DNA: TGTGCCAGCAGCCCCGGGGGGGGCTCGGGACTGTCATGGCAGTTCTTC.

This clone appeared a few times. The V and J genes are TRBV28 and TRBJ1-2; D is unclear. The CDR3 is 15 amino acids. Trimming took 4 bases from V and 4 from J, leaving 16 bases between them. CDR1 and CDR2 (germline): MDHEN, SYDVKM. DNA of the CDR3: TGTGCCAGCAGTTCCCTACAGAAATCTGGCTATGGCTACACCTTC. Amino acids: CASSSLQKSGYGYTF.

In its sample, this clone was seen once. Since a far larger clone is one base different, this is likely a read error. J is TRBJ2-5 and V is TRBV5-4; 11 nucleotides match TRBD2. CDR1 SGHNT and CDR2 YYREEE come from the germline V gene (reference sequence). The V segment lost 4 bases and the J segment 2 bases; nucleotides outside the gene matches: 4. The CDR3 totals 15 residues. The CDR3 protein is CASSPWTSGQETQYF. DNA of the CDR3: TGTGCCAGCAGCCCCTGGACTAGCGGGCAAGAGACCCAGTACTTC.

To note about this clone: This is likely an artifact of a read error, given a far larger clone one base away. The CDR3 sequence: CASSLANYDYTF. The CDR3 DNA reads TGCGCCAGCAGCTTGGCTAACTATGACTACACCTTC. V gene TRBV5-1 combines with J gene TRBJ1-2; D is unclear. The CDR3 loop spans 12 amino acids. Germline V gives CDR1 SGHRS, CDR2 YFSETQ.